A single sample is the source of the 23 T cell receptor beta chains below, sequenced in a study of CD8 T cells in Susac syndrome. RNA totalling about 0.5 to 1 ug underwent reverse transcription with random hexamers. One entry per CDR3 protein, called by TCRdb with MiXCR from the immunoSEQ multiplex PCR reads. The sample contains 150,000 to 200,000 distinct CDR3 sequences, approximately 95% of which appear only once. Material: CD4+ T cells from PBMCs. These receptors came from a human donor with multiple sclerosis.

The chain links TRBV4-1 to TRBJ1-1, with a possible D match to TRBD1 (5 bases). Germline V CDR1 and CDR2: MGHRA, YSYEKL. The CDR3 runs to 16 residues. The germline V and J ends were trimmed by 4 bases and 1 base, with 16 bases remaining between them. Written as DNA, the CDR3 is TGCGCCAGCAGCCTAGGAATTGGGACGGGGAACACTGAAGCTTTCTTT. This encodes CASSLGIGTGNTEAFF.

This clonotype occurred a few times. The CDR3 reads CASSDTDRGTEAFF. CDR3 sequence (DNA): TGTGCCAGCAGTGACACTGACAGGGGCACTGAAGCTTTCTTT. The V gene is TRBV6-4, the J gene TRBJ1-1; 8 bases align to TRBD1. V lost 2 bases to trimming and J lost 4 bases; unmatched junction nucleotides: 3. Germline CDR1 MRHNA, CDR2 SNTAGT. The CDR3 contains 14 residues.

The CDR3, as DNA: TGTGCCAGCAGCTTATGGGGTGGGGGGGAGACCCAGTACTTC. It is translated as CASSLWGGGETQYF. The chain links TRBV7-2 to TRBJ2-5; the D gene is possibly TRBD2 (6 bases). The germline V gene encodes CDR1 SGHTA and CDR2 FQGNSA. The germline V and J ends were trimmed by 2 bases and 5 bases, with 12 bases remaining between them. CDR3 size: 14 residues.

This rearrangement joins TRBV7-2 to TRBJ2-2, with TRBD2 matching 10 bases. The length of the CDR3 is 16 residues. The germline V gene has CDR1 SGHTA and CDR2 FQGNSA. Unmatched junction bases numbered 6, after V lost 3 bases and J lost 5 bases. CDR3 sequence (DNA): TGTGCCAGCAGCTTGACTAGCGGGTCTACGACCGGGGAGCTGTTTTTT. It codes for CASSLTSGSTTGELFF. The whole variable domain, filled in from reference TRBV7-2 and TRBJ2-2, reads GAGVSQSPSNKVTEKGKDVELRCDPISGHTALYWYRQSLGQGLEFLIYFQGNSAPDKSGLPSDRFSAERTGGSVSTLTIQRTQQEDSAVYLCASSLTSGSTTGELFFGEGSRLTVL.

The chain couples TRBV6-2 or TRBV6-3 to TRBJ2-1; no clear D gene. Trimming cost V 2 bases and J 12 bases, with 8 bases left between them. The CDR3 contains 11 residues. The germline V gene encodes CDR1 MNHEY and CDR2 SVGEGT. DNA for the CDR3: TGTGCCAGCAGTTACACGGCGGTGCAGTTCTTC. Its translation: CASSYTAVQFF.

The chain recombines TRBV5-1 with TRBJ2-5; D tentatively reads TRBD1 or TRBD2 (5 bases each). From germline, CDR1 is SGHRS and CDR2 YFSETQ. The length of the CDR3 is 14 residues. V was cut by 0 bases and J by 1 base, with 7 bases left in between. The CDR3 region is CASSLGGIQETQYF. The CDR3 DNA reads as TGCGCCAGCAGCTTGGGGGGGATCCAAGAGACCCAGTACTTC.

This chain links TRBV27 with TRBJ2-3; TRBD2 aligns across 12 bases. CDR1 is MNHEY, CDR2 SMNVEV, per germline (reference sequence). V dropped 3 bases and J dropped 0; count of bases not matched to a gene: 13. CDR3 length: 20 residues. The CDR3 sequence is CASSLGLMTSGSPSTDTQYF. Here the CDR3 DNA reads TGTGCCAGCAGTTTGGGCCTGATGACTAGCGGGAGCCCTAGCACAGATACGCAGTATTTT.

The chain links TRBV12-3 or TRBV12-4 to TRBJ1-2; maybe TRBD1 (5 bases). The CDR3 covers 11 residues. The V end was cut by 9 bases, the J end by 6 bases, with 11 bases between. For the CDR3, the DNA is TGTGCCAGATTATGGGGGAATGGCTACACCTTC. Protein: CARLWGNGYTF.

The genes are TRBV27 and TRBJ1-1; D perhaps matches TRBD1 (5 bases). This CDR3 contains 14 residues. V lost 6 bases, J lost 9 bases, and 20 bases lay in between. Germline V gene sequence: CDR1 MNHEY, CDR2 SMNVEV (reference sequence). The CDR3 region has the DNA TGTGCCAGCAGGTCACCAGGGTCGTCATTACAAGCTTTCTTT. It translates to CASRSPGSSLQAFF.

This clonotype was recorded only once. The CDR3 is CAIQGTGANVLTF. CDR3 nucleotides: TGTGCCATACAGGGGACTGGGGCCAACGTCCTGACTTTC. V usage is TRBV2 and J usage is TRBJ2-6; TRBD1 agrees at 7 bases. The germline gives CDR1 SNHLY, CDR2 FYNNEI. This CDR3 spans 13 amino acids. The ends lost 10 bases at V and 2 bases at J; junction bases unmatched: 2.

The chain joins TRBV7-2 to TRBJ2-5; 7 bases align to TRBD1. The germline gives CDR1 SGHTA, CDR2 FQGNSA. The CDR3 is made up of 14 amino acids. The trim removed 6 bases at V and 2 bases at J, leaving 6 bases unmatched. CDR3 region: CASRPGTVQETQYF. In DNA form, the CDR3 reads TGTGCCAGCAGACCCGGGACAGTGCAAGAGACCCAGTACTTC.

The V call is TRBV3-1, the J call TRBJ1-1, with D hard to call. CDR1 is LGHDT and CDR2 is YNNKEL in the germline V gene (reference sequence). V shed 2 bases and J shed 11 bases, with 9 bases lying between them. This CDR3 region has 11 residues. This CDR3 reads CASSQLEVAFF. CDR3 coding DNA: TGTGCCAGCAGCCAATTGGAGGTGGCTTTCTTT. The full variable domain, in which reference TRBV3-1 and TRBJ1-1 provide the parts outside the CDR3, is DTAVSQTPKYLVTQMGNDKSIKCEQNLGHDTMYWYKQDSKKFLKIMFSYNNKELIINETVPNRFSPKSPDKAHLNLHINSLELGDSAVYFCASSQLEVAFFGQGTRLTVV.

V usage is TRBV30 and J usage is TRBJ2-6, with TRBD1 matching 9 bases. The CDR3 covers 18 residues. V gave up 1 base and J gave up 2 bases; unmatched junction bases: 9. From germline, CDR1 is GTSNPN and CDR2 SVGIG (reference sequence). CDR3 loop: CAWSGTGTGKTGANVLTF. The CDR3 nucleotides read TGTGCCTGGAGTGGCACCGGGACAGGGAAGACTGGGGCCAACGTCCTGACTTTC.

The chain has TRBV29-1 and TRBJ1-2, with TRBD1 matching 8 bases. This CDR3 contains 12 residues. The germline V gene encodes CDR1 SQVTM and CDR2 ANQGSEA. V lost 6 bases and J lost 3; bases outside the gene matches: 3. Here the CDR3 DNA reads TGCAGCGTCCTACAGGGGGACTATGGCTACACCTTC. Protein: CSVLQGDYGYTF.

In its sample, this clonotype was seen once. CDR3 sequence reads: CASSEFGPGQAPIDTF. CDR3 nucleotide sequence: TGTGCCAGCAGCGAGTTTGGTCCGGGCCAAGCCCCTATAGACACCTTC. This chain connects TRBV25-1 to TRBJ1-2, with unresolved D. Germline loops: CDR1 MGHDK, CDR2 SYGVNS. V shed 6 bases and J shed 12 bases, with 29 bases lying between them. The CDR3 consists of 16 residues.

The chain carries TRBV4-1 and TRBJ1-1; a weak D match, TRBD1 (5 bases). The V end lost 4 bases, the J end lost 8 bases, and 11 bases lay between the germline ends. Germline V lookup: CDR1 MGHRA, CDR2 YSYEKL. The CDR3 spans 12 residues. CDR3 bases: TGCGCCAGCAGCCCCGAGACAGACGAAGCTTTCTTT. The encoded protein is CASSPETDEAFF.

This chain links TRBV6-5 with TRBJ1-2; 9 positions match TRBD1. J was trimmed by 4 bases and V by 4 bases; bases with no gene match: 13. This CDR3 comprises 17 residues. Germline CDR1 and CDR2: MNHEY and SVGAGI. The CDR3, as DNA: TGTGCCAGCAGTTTAGGTCAGGGGACAGGGTCTGTCTATGGCTACACCTTC. Amino acids: CASSLGQGTGSVYGYTF.

V and J are TRBV6-5 and TRBJ2-7, with TRBD2 matching 7 bases. The CDR3 length is 14 residues. Trimming took 4 bases from V and 7 from J; bases not matched to a gene: 10. Germline CDR1 is MNHEY and CDR2 is SVGAGI. CDR3 protein: CASSSLAALREQYF. Here the CDR3 DNA reads TGTGCCAGCAGTTCTCTAGCGGCCCTACGAGAGCAGTACTTC.

This chain joins TRBV4-1 and TRBJ1-1; tentatively, D is TRBD1 (6 bases). The CDR3 extends over 13 amino acids. Germline loops: CDR1 MGHRA, CDR2 YSYEKL. V shed 6 bases and J shed 2 bases, with 10 bases lying between them. In nucleotides, the CDR3 is TGCGCCAGCAGGGAGGGGGGAAACACTGAAGCTTTCTTT. This gives the protein CASREGGNTEAFF.

V gene TRBV7-8 combines with J gene TRBJ2-7; 12 positions agree with TRBD2. The CDR3 has 20 residues. The germline V gene encodes CDR1 SGHVS and CDR2 FQNEAQ. V was pared by 6 bases and J by 1 base, with 19 bases of the junction left unmatched. The CDR3, as DNA: TGTGCCAGCAGTGCATATCGACTAGCGGGAGTTAACCTCCGGTCCTACGAGCAGTACTTC. It is translated as CASSAYRLAGVNLRSYEQYF. The full variable domain, rest sourced from reference TRBV7-8 and TRBJ2-7, is GAGVSQSPRYKVAKRGQDVALRCDPISGHVSLFWYQQALGQGPEFLTYFQNEAQLDKSGLPSDRFFAERPEGSVSTLKIQRTQQEDSAVYLCASSAYRLAGVNLRSYEQYFGPGTRLTVT.

The rearrangement uses TRBV25-1 and TRBJ1-1; D is unclear. V gave up 7 bases and J gave up 0 bases, with 9 bases separating them. The CDR3 length is 13 residues. Germline V gene sequence: CDR1 MGHDK, CDR2 SYGVNS. The CDR3 loop reads CASTAVMNTEAFF. The CDR3 nucleotides are TGTGCCAGCACCGCAGTTATGAACACTGAAGCTTTCTTT.

J is TRBJ2-7 and V is TRBV6-5; D may be TRBD1 (6 bases). This CDR3 contains 15 residues. Looked up from germline, CDR1 is MNHEY and CDR2 is SVGAGI. V was cut by 0 bases and J by 2 bases, with 11 bases left in between. The CDR3 region is CASSYSTDRTYEQYF. The CDR3 DNA reads TGTGCCAGCAGTTACTCGACTGACAGGACCTACGAGCAGTACTTC.

This rearrangement joins TRBV7-9 to TRBJ1-6, with D maybe TRBD1 (5 bases). V shed 7 bases and J shed 7 bases, with 14 bases lying between them. The CDR3 contains 14 residues. CDR1 is SEHNR, CDR2 FQNEAQ, per germline (reference sequence). In DNA form, the CDR3 reads TGTGCCAGCATCCGAGGGACGGCAAATTCACCCCTCCACTTT. The encoded protein is CASIRGTANSPLHF.